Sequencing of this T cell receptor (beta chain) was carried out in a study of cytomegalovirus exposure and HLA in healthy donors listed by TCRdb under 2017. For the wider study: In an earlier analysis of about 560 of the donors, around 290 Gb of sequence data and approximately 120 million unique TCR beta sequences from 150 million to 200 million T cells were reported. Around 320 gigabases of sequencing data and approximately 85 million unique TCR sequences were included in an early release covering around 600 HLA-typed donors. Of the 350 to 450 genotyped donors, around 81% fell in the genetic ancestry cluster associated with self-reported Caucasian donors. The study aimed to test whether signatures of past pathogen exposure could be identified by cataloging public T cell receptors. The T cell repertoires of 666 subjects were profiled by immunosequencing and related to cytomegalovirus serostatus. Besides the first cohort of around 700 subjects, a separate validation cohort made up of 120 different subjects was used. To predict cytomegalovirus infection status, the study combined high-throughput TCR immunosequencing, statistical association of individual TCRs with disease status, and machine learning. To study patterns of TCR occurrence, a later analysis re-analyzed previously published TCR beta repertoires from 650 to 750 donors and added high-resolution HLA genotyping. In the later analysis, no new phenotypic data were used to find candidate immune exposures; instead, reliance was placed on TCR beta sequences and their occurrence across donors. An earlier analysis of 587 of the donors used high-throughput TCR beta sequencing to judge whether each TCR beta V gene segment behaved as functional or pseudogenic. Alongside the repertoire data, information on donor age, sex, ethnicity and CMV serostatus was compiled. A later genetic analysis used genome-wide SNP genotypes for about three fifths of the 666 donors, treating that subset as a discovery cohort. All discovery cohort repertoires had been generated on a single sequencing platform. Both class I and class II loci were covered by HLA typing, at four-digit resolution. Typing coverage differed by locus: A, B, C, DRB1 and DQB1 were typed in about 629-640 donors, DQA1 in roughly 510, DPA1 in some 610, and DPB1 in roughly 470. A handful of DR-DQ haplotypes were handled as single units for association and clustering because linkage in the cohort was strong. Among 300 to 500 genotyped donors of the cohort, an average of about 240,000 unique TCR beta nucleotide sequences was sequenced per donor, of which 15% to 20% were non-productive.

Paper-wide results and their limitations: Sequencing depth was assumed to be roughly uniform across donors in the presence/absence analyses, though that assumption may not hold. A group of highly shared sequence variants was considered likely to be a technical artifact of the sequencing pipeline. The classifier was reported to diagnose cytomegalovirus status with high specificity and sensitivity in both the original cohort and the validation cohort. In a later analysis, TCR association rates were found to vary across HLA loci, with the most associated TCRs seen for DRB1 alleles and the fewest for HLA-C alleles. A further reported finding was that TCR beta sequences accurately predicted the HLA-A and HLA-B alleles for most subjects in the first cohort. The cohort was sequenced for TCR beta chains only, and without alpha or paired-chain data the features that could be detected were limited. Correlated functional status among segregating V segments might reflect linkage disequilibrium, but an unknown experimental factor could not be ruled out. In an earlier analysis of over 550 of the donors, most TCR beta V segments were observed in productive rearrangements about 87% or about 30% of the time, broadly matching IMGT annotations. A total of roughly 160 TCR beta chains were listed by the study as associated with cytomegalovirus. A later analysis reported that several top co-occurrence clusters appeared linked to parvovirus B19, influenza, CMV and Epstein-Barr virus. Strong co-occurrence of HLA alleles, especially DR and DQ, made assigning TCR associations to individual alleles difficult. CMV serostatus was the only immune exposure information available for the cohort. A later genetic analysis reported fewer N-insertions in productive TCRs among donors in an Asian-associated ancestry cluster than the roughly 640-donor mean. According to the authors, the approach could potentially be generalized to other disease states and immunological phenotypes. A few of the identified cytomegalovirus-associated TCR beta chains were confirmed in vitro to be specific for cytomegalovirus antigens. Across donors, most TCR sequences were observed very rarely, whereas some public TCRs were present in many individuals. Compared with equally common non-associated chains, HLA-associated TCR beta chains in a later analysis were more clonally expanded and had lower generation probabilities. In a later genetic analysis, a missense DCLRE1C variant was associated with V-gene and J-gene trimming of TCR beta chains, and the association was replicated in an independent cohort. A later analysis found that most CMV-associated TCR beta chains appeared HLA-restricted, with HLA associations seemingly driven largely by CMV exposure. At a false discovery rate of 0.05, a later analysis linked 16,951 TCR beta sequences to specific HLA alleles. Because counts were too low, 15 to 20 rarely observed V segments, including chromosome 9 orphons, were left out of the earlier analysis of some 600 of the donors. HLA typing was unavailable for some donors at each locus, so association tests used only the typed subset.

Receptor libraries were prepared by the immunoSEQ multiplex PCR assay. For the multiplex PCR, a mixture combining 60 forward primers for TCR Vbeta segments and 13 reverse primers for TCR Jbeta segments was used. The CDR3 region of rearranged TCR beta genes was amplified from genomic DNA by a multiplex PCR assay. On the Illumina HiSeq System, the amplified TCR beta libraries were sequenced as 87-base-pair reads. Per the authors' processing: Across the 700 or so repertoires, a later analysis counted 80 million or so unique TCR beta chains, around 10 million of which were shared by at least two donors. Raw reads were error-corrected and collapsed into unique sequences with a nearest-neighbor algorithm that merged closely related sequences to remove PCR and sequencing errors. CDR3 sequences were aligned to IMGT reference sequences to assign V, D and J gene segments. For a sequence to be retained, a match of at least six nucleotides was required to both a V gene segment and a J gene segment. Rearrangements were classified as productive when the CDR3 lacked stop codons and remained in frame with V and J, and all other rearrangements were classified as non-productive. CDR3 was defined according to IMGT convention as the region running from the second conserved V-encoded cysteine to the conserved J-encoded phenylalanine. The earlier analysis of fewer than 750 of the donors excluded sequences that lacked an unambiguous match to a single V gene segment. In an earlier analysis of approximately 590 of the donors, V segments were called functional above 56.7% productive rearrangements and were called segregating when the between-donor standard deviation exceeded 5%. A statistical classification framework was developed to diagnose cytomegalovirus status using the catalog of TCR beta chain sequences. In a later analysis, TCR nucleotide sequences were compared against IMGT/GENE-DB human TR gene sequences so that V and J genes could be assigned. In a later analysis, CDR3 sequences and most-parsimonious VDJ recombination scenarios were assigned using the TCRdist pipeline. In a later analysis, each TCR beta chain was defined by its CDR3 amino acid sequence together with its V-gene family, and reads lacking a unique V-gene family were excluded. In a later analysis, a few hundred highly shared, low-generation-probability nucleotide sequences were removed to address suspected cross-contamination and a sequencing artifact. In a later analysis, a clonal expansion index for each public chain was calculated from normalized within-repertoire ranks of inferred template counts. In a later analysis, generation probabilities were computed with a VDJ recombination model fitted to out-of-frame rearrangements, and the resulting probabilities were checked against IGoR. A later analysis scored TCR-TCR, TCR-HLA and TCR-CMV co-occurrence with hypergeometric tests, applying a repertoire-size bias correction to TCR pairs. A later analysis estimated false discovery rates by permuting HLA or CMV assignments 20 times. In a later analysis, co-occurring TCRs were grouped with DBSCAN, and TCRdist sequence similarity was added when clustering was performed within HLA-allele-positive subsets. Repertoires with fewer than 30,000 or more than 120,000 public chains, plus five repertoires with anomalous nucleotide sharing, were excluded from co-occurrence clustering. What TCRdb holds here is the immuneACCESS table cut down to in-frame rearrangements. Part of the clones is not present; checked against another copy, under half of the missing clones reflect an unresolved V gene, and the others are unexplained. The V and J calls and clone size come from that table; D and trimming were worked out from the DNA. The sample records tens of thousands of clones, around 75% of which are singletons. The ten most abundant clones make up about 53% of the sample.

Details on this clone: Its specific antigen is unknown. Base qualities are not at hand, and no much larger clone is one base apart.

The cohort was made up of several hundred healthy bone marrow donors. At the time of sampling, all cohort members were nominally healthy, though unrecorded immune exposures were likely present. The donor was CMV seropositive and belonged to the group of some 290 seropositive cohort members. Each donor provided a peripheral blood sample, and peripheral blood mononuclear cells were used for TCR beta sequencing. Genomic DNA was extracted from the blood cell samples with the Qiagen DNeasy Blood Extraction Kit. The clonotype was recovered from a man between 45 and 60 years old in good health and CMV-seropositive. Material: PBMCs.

The CDR3 region reads CASSIASGVPTPYEQYF. The DNA sequence is given as TGTGCCAGTAGTATCGCTAGCGGGGTCCCTACCCCCTACGAGCAGTACTTC. The chain is encoded by TRBV19 joined to TRBJ2-7; the junction holds 9 bases that match TRBD2. Trimming removed 3 bases from V and 2 bases from J; the gene matches leave 11 bases unexplained. The CDR3 holds 17 amino acids from the cysteine to the phenylalanine. Just CDR3 DNA is preserved here, 51 bases in frame from base 1. The germline V gene (reference sequence) gives CDR1 as LNHDA and CDR2 as SQIVND.